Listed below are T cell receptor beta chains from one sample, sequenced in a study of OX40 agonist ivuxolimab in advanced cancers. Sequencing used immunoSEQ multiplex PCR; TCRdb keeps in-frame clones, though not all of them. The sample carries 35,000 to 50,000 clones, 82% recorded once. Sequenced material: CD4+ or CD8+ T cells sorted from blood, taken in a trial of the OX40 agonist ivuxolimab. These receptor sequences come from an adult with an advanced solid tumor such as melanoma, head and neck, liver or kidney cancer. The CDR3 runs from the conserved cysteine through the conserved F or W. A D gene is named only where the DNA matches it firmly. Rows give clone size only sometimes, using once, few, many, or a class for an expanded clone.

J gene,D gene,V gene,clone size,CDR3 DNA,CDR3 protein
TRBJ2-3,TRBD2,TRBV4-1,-,TGCGCCAGCAGCCAGGGCGTAGCGGGGGCCTATACGCAGTATTTT,CASSQGVAGAYTQYF
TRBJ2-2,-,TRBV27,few,TGTGCCAGCAGCCGGGCCGGGACCGGGGAGCTGTTTTTT,CASSRAGTGELFF
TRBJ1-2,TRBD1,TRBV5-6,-,TGTGCCAGCAGCTTTTCCGGGACAGGGGGTTACTATGGCTACACCTTC,CASSFSGTGGYYGYTF
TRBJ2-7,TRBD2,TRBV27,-,TGTGCCAGCAGTTTACTTGGGCGGGAGGGCCCTTACGAGCAGTACTTC,CASSLLGREGPYEQYF
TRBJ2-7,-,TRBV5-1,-,TGCGCCAGCAGCGGCGGGACATTTCCTGTGTACGAGCAGTACTTC,CASSGGTFPVYEQYF
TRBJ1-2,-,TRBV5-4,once,TGTGCCAGCCACCCCGGGGGAGGGGCGGGTGGCTACACCTTC,CASHPGGGAGGYTF
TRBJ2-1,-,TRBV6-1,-,TGTGCCAGCACCGGGGGCGACAATGAGCAGTTCTTC,CASTGGDNEQFF
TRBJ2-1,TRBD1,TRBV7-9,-,TGTGCCAGCAGCGCCGGGACAGGGGTCCACAATGAGCAGTTCTTC,CASSAGTGVHNEQFF
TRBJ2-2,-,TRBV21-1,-,TGTGCCAGCAGCTCCCTTGGGACAGGGGGCACCGGGGAGCTGTTTTTT,CASSSLGTGGTGELFF
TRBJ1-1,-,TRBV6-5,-,TGTGCCAGCAGTTACTCGAGGGGGACTGAAGCTTTCTTT,CASSYSRGTEAFF
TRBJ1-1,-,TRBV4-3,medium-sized,TGCGCCAGCAGCCAAGATCGAGGCGGGGCTGAAGCTTTCTTT,CASSQDRGGAEAFF
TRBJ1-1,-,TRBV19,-,TGTGCCAGTAGTATATTCAGGGCTGGCACTGAAGCTTTCTTT,CASSIFRAGTEAFF
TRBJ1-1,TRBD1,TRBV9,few,TGTGCCAGCAGCCACAGCGACCGGGACAGCCAAGCCACTGAAGCTTTCTTT,CASSHSDRDSQATEAFF
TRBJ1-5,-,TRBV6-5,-,TGTGCCACCCGGGGACAAAGTATTGAGCCCCAGCATTTT,CATRGQSIEPQHF
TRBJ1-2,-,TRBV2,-,TGTGCCAGCAGTGTCGCTTCGGCTAACTATGGCTACACCTTC,CASSVASANYGYTF
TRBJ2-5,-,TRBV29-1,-,TGCAGCGTGCCCGAGGCTGCGGGATCGTGGGAGACCCAGTACTTC,CSVPEAAGSWETQYF